This is a list of T cell receptor beta chains from one sample in a study of long-term antiretroviral therapy in people with HIV. Data came from immunoSEQ multiplex PCR; TCRdb stores just in-frame clones and leaves some out. The table has around 22,000 clones, approximately 82% seen once; the top ten hold 15% to 20%. The input for sequencing was unsorted PBMCs, taken 0.1 years before starting antiretroviral therapy. These receptors were taken from a man younger than 35 with HIV. Each CDR3 is given with its conserved first and last residue. A D gene is named only where the DNA matches it firmly. Rows give clone size only sometimes, using once, few, many, or a class for an expanded clone.

D	V	J	size	CDR3	DNA
TRBD1	TRBV19	TRBJ1-4	NA	CASRDRGTSEKLFF	TGTGCCAGTCGGGACAGGGGGACAAGTGAAAAACTGTTTTTT
TRBD1	TRBV4-2	TRBJ1-2	NA	CASSQGTGNYGYTF	TGTGCCAGCAGCCAGGGGACAGGGAACTATGGCTACACCTTC
NA	TRBV5-1	TRBJ1-1	NA	CASSSRTEVEAFF	TGCGCCAGCAGCTCCAGGACAGAAGTTGAAGCTTTCTTT
NA	TRBV7-9	TRBJ2-2	NA	CASSPPDNEDGELFF	TGTGCCAGCAGTCCACCGGACAACGAAGACGGGGAGCTGTTTTTT
NA	TRBV18	TRBJ1-2	once	CASSRDVNYGYTF	TGTGCCAGCTCACGGGACGTCAACTATGGCTACACCTTC
NA	TRBV5-7	TRBJ2-2	NA	CASSFWAGELFF	TGTGCCAGCAGCTTTTGGGCCGGGGAGCTGTTTTTT
NA	TRBV7-7	TRBJ1-3	NA	CASSAGLSGNTIYF	TGTGCTAGCAGCGCGGGACTTTCTGGAAACACCATATATTTT
TRBD1	TRBV7-2	TRBJ1-1	NA	CASSLGQGITEAFF	TGTGCCAGCAGCTTGGGACAGGGGATCACTGAAGCTTTCTTT
TRBD2	TRBV27	TRBJ2-7	NA	CASSLTSGYEQYF	TGTGCCAGCAGTTTGACTAGCGGATACGAGCAGTACTTC
NA	TRBV7-9	TRBJ1-3	NA	CASRQQDYSGNTIYF	TGTGCCAGCAGACAACAGGATTACTCTGGAAACACCATATATTTT
TRBD2	TRBV5-6	TRBJ2-1	NA	CASSLRLAGGNEQFF	TGTGCCAGCAGCTTGCGACTAGCGGGAGGCAATGAGCAGTTCTTC
NA	TRBV6-6	TRBJ1-1	few	CASSYDTTGTTEAFF	TGTGCCAGCAGTTACGATACAACAGGGACCACTGAAGCTTTCTTT
NA	TRBV5-5	TRBJ1-2	NA	CASSLVGGYGYTF	TGTGCCAGCAGCTTGGTAGGGGGCTATGGCTACACCTTC
NA	TRBV9	TRBJ1-1	NA	CASSTIGQNTEAFF	TGTGCCAGCAGCACTATTGGACAGAACACTGAAGCTTTCTTT
TRBD2	TRBV7-9	TRBJ2-1	NA	CASDGGLADYNEQFF	TGTGCCAGCGACGGGGGACTAGCGGACTACAATGAGCAGTTCTTC
TRBD2	TRBV13	TRBJ2-3	NA	CASRGPAAGERNTQYF	TGTGCCTCTCGGGGCCCAGCGGCGGGAGAAAGAAATACGCAGTATTTT
NA	TRBV7-9	TRBJ2-3	NA	CASSPREGGTDTQYF	TGTGCCAGCAGCCCCCGAGAGGGAGGAACAGATACGCAGTATTTT
TRBD2	TRBV2	TRBJ2-1	once	CASRGTSRYNEQFF	TGTGCCAGCAGAGGGACTAGCCGGTACAATGAGCAGTTCTTC
NA	TRBV21-1	TRBJ1-4	once	CASSKKANRDPHEKLFF	TGTGCCAGCAGCAAAAAGGCCAACAGGGATCCCCATGAAAAACTGTTTTTT
NA	TRBV6-4	TRBJ1-2	NA	CASRPAPQGLYGYTF	TGTGCCAGCAGGCCCGCACCGCAGGGCCTCTATGGCTACACCTTC
NA	TRBV2	TRBJ2-3	medium-sized	CASRKGLVGPNAQYF	TGTGCCAGCAGGAAGGGATTGGTGGGACCAAACGCGCAGTATTTT
NA	TRBV9	TRBJ1-1	NA	CASSVLRGKRAEAFF	TGTGCCAGCAGCGTATTAAGGGGAAAAAGGGCTGAAGCTTTCTTT
NA	TRBV18	TRBJ1-5	NA	CASSPRTVSGNQPQHF	TGTGCCAGCTCACCACGGACGGTGAGTGGCAATCAGCCCCAGCATTTT
TRBD2	TRBV27	TRBJ2-3	NA	CASSLMAGGYPSTDTQYF	TGTGCCAGCAGTTTAATGGCGGGGGGCTACCCCAGCACAGATACGCAGTATTTT
NA	TRBV4-1	TRBJ2-1	NA	CASSSKLGRTTYNEQFF	TGCGCCAGCAGCTCCAAGCTAGGACGGACAACCTACAATGAGCAGTTCTTC
NA	TRBV28	TRBJ1-1	NA	CASSPLGSLNTEAFF	TGTGCCAGCAGTCCCCTTGGGTCTTTGAACACTGAAGCTTTCTTT
NA	TRBV20-1	TRBJ1-1	NA	CSARMGTGGIF	TGCAGTGCTAGAATGGGGACGGGGGGGATCTTT
NA	TRBV27	TRBJ2-7	NA	CASSLSLKGEQYF	TGTGCCAGCAGTTTATCGCTGAAGGGCGAGCAGTACTTC
NA	TRBV5-1	TRBJ2-5	NA	CASSLMGGETQYF	TGCGCCAGCAGCTTGATGGGAGGAGAGACCCAGTACTTC
TRBD2	TRBV27	TRBJ2-3	few	CASRNSGGTDTQYF	TGTGCCAGCAGGAACAGCGGGGGAACAGATACGCAGTATTTT
NA	TRBV2	TRBJ2-1	medium-sized	CASSEAAVLETEFF	TGTGCCAGCAGTGAAGCAGCCGTACTCGAAACGGAGTTCTTC
TRBD2	TRBV9	TRBJ2-7	NA	CASSVGPLAGGYEQYF	TGTGCCAGCAGCGTAGGCCCGCTAGCGGGAGGCTACGAGCAGTACTTC
NA	TRBV2	TRBJ2-5	NA	CASSPSTPTAQETQYF	TGTGCCAGCAGTCCCTCCACCCCGACAGCCCAAGAGACCCAGTACTTC